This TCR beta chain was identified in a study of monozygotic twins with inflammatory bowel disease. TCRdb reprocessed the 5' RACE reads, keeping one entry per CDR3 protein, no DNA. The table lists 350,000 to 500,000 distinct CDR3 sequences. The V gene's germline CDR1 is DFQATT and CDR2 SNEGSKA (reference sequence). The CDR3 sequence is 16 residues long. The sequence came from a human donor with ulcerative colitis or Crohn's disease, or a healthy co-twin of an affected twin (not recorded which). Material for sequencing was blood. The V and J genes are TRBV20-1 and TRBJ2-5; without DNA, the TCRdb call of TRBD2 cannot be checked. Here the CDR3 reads CSARARLAGVEETQYF.